The entry below describes one TCR beta chain. Its cognate antigen is unknown. Data came from immunoSEQ multiplex PCR; TCRdb stores just in-frame clones and leaves some out. There are around 33,000 clones in the sample; 90% to 95% occur only once, and under 50% lies in the top ten. This entry is derived from a study of T cell responses to AZD1222 COVID-19 vaccine. Study overall: Both about-4-week and about-12-week second-dose recipients were combined. Notes on the study in general: Nearly half of spike-specific TCRs reportedly target variant regions that are unmutated in the B.1.351 and B.1.1.7 variants. The study identified only five or six AZD1222 recipients as seropositive at baseline. Spike-specific TCR breadth and depth were elevated following two AZD1222 doses.

V was trimmed by 4 bases and J by 4 bases, leaving 10 bases between them. The CDR3 consists of 13 residues. The sample in question was peripheral blood, obtained on day 0 of AZD1222 vaccination. This clonotype was obtained from an adult in good health. The genes are TRBV12-3 or TRBV12-4 and TRBJ1-2, with D possibly TRBD1 on 5 matching bases. The CDR3 here is CASSSGFAYGYTF. CDR3 nucleotides: TGTGCCAGCAGTTCAGGGTTCGCCTATGGCTACACCTTC.